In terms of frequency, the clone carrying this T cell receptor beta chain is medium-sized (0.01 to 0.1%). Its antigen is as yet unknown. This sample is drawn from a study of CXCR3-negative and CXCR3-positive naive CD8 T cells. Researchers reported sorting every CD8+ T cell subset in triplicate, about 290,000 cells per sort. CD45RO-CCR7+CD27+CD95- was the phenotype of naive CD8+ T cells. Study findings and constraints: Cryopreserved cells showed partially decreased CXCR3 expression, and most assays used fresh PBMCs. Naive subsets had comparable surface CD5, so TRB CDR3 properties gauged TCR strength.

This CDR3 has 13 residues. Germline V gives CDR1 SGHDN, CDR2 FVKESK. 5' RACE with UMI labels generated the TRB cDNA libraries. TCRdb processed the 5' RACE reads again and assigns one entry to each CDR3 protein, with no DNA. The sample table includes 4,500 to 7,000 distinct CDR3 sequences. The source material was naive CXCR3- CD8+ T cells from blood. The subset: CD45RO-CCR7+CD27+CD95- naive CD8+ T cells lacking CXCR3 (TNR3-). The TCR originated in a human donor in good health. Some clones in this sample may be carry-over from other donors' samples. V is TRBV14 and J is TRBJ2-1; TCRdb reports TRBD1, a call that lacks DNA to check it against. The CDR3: CASSPHRANEQFF.